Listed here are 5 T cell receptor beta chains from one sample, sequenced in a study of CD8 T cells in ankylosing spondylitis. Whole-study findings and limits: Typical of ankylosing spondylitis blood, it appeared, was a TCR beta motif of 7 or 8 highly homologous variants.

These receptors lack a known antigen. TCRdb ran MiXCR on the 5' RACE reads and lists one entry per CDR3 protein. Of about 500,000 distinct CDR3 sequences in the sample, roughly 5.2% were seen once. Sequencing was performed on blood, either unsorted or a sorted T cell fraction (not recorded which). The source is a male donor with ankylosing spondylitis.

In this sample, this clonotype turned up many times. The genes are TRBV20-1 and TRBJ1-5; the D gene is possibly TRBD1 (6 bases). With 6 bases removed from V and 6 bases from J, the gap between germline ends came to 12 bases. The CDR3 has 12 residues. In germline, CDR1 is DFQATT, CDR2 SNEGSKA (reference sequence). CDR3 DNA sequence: TGCAGTGCCAGTCTACAGGGTCAGCCCCAGCATTTT. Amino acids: CSASLQGQPQHF.

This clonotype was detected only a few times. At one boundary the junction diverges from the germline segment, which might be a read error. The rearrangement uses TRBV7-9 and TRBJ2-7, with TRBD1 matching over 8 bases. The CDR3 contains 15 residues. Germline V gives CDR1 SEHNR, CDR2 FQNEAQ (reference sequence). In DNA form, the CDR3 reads TGTTCCAGCAGCTCCCGACAGGGGAGAGGATACGAGCAGTACTTC. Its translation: CSSSSRQGRGYEQYF.

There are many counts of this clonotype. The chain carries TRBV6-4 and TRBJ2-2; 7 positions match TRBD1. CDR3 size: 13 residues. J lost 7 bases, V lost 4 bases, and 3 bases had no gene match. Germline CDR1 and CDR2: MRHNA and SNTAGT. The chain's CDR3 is CASSVYRGGELFF. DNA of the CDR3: TGTGCCAGCAGTGTTTACAGGGGCGGGGAGCTGTTTTTT.

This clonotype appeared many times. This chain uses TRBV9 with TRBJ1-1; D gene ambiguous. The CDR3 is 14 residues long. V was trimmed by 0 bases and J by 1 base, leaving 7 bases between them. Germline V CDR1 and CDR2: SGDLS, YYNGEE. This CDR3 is CASSVEAGNTEAFF. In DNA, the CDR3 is TGTGCCAGCAGCGTAGAGGCTGGGAACACTGAAGCTTTCTTT.

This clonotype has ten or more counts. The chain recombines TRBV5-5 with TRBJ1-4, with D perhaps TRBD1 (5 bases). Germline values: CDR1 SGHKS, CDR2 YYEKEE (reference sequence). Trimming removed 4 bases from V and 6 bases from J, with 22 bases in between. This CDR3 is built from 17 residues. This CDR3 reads CASSGGDPGGVDEKLFF. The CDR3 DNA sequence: TGTGCCAGCAGCGGAGGGGACCCGGGGGGAGTGGATGAAAAACTGTTTTTT.